A single T cell receptor beta chain is shown here with its context. Sequencing was performed with immunoSEQ multiplex PCR; in TCRdb, only in-frame clones are kept and a portion is missing. The sample has some 39,000 clones, 88% seen once. V lost 1 base and J lost 9, with 14 bases in between. The CDR3 extends over 14 amino acids. The V gene's germline CDR1 is SGHNT and CDR2 YYREEE (reference sequence). Researchers took blood at baseline, on cycle 4 day 1, and on cycle 7 day 1. The data derive from a study of OX40 agonist ivuxolimab in advanced cancers. This rearrangement joins TRBV5-4 to TRBJ1-5, with D tentatively TRBD1 (5 bases). The sample consisted of CD4+ or CD8+ T cells sorted from blood, taken in a trial of the OX40 agonist ivuxolimab. The receptor's source is an adult with an advanced solid tumor such as melanoma, head and neck, liver or kidney cancer. The CDR3 DNA is TGTGCCAGCAGCTTGAAGGGGACGGAGGGGCCCCAGCATTTT. As protein: CASSLKGTEGPQHF.